This TCR beta chain originates from a study of OX40 agonist ivuxolimab in advanced cancers. The repertoire was sequenced with immunoSEQ multiplex PCR; TCRdb's copy has only in-frame clones and lacks some. The sample consists of over 30,000 clones, less than 90% of them appearing once. V trimming: 6 bases; J trimming: 0 bases; junction bases outside the gene matches: 12. This CDR3 has 17 residues. CDR1 is MNHEY, CDR2 SMNVEV, per germline (reference sequence). The sample was CD4+ or CD8+ T cells sorted from blood, taken in a trial of the OX40 agonist ivuxolimab. This chain links TRBV27 with TRBJ2-7; 9 bases are a match to TRBD2. This receptor was taken from an adult with an advanced solid tumor such as melanoma, head and neck, liver or kidney cancer. The CDR3 region is CASRGGLAGFFSYEQYF. In DNA form, the CDR3 reads TGTGCCAGCAGGGGGGGGCTAGCGGGATTTTTCTCCTACGAGCAGTACTTC.